This TCR beta chain was recorded in a study of blood T cell repertoires in COVID-19. On the study more broadly: Samples taken during acute and convalescent COVID-19 were collected in the United States, Italy and Spain. Sample material is recorded as cDNA or gDNA derived from T cells, B-cell-depleted T cells, or PBMCs.

The CDR3 sequence is 14 residues long. V lost 4 bases, J lost 5 bases, and 6 bases stayed unmatched. Germline assignment: CDR1 SGHAT and CDR2 FQNNGV. Original handling: Researchers report that nucleated cell counts were estimated from reference gene primer amplification. TCRdb's copy holds only in-frame clones and misses some; the assay was immunoSEQ multiplex PCR. From that table come the V and J calls and clone size; the DNA was used to work out D and trimming. The table lists 130,000 to 150,000 clones, 87% of them singletons. The TCR sequence derives from a woman in her fifties or sixties with active or convalescent COVID-19. V and J are TRBV11-2 and TRBJ2-5, with 8 bases aligning to TRBD1. The sample taken for sequencing was peripheral blood. CDR3 DNA: TGTGCCAGCAGCTCGCCAGGGGGCGCGGAGACCCAGTACTTC. Its translation: CASSSPGGAETQYF.